This TCR beta chain was recovered during a study of graft-versus-host responses after intestinal transplantation. Background on the study: Anti-thymocyte globulin induction preceded 2 to 4 years of tacrolimus and steroid maintenance in all recipients. Study-level points and caveats: Some GvH clones appeared in ileal mucosa or blood before recipient bone marrow.

Germline CDR1 MGHRA, CDR2 YSYEKL. V trimming: 0 bases; J trimming: 2 bases; junction bases outside the gene matches: 2. This CDR3 is built from 15 residues. Repertoires were generated with immunoSEQ multiplex PCR, while TCRdb's copy carries only in-frame clones and drops some. Among some 14,000 clones listed, 35% to 45% were seen once. Researchers placed around 200,000 CFSE-labeled responder cells in culture with around 200,000 irradiated, violet-dye-labeled stimulator cells. Sorting after the reaction isolated proliferating CFSE-low CD3+CD4+ and CD3+CD8+ responders. This rearrangement joins TRBV4-1 to TRBJ1-1; 8 bases are shared with TRBD1. The TCR was taken from a human patient who received an intestinal transplant. The starting material was alloreactive CD8+ T cells from a mixed lymphocyte reaction culture, obtained before intestinal transplant. Subset denoted: CFSE-low proliferating T cells sorted from approximately 6-day pre-transplant mixed lymphocyte reaction (GvH or HvG direction). This CDR3 is CASSQETGANTEAFF. The CDR3 DNA is TGCGCCAGCAGCCAAGAGACAGGGGCCAACACTGAAGCTTTCTTT.